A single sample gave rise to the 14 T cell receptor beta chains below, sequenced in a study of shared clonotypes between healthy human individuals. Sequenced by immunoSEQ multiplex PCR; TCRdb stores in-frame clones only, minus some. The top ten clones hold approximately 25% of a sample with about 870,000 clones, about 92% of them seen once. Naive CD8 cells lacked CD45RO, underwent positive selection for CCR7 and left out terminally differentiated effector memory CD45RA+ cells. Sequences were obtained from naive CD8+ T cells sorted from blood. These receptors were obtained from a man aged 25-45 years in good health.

CDR3 amino acids: CASSISWTEEQYF. The CDR3 nucleotides read TGTGCCAGCAGTATAAGTTGGACAGAAGAGCAGTACTTC. The chain is built from TRBV6-1 and TRBJ2-7; possibly TRBD1 for D (6 bases). Germline values: CDR1 MNHNS, CDR2 SASEGT. Trimming took 5 bases from V and 7 from J, leaving 15 bases between them. The CDR3 extends over 13 amino acids.

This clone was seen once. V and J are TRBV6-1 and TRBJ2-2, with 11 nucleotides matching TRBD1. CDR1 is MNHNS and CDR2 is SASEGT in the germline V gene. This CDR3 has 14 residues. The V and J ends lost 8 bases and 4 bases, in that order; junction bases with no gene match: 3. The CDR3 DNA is TGTGCCAGCTCAGGACAGGGGGCCACCGGGGAGCTGTTTTTT. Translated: CASSGQGATGELFF.

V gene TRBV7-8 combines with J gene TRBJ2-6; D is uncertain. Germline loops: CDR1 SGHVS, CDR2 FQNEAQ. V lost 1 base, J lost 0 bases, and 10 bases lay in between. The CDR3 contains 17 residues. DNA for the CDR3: TGTGCCAGCAGCTTAGAGGTGGTGGTCTCTGGGGCCAACGTCCTGACTTTC. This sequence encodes CASSLEVVVSGANVLTF.

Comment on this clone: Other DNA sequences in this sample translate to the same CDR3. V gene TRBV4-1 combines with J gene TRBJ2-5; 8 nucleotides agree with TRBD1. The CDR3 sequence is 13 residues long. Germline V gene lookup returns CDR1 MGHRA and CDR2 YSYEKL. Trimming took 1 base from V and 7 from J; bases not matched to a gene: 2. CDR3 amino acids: CASSQGTGPTQYF. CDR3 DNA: TGCGCCAGCAGCCAAGGGACAGGGCCGACCCAGTACTTC.

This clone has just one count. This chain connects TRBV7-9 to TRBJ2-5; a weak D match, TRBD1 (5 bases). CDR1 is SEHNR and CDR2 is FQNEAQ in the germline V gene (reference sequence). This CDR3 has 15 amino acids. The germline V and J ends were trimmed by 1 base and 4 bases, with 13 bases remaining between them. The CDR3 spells CASSLEGLLLETQYF. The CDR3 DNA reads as TGTGCCAGCAGCTTAGAGGGGTTGCTTCTAGAGACCCAGTACTTC.

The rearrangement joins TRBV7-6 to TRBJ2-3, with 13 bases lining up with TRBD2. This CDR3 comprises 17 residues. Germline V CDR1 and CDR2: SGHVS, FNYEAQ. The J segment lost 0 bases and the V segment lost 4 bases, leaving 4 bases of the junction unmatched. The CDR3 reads CASSSPGLAGSTDTQYF. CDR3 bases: TGTGCCAGCAGCTCCCCGGGACTAGCGGGAAGCACAGATACGCAGTATTTT.

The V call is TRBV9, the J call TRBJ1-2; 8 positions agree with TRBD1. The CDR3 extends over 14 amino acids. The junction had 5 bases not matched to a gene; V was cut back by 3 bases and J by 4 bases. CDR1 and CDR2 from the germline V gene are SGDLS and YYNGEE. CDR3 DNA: TGTGCCAGCAGCGAAACAGGGGGGACCTATGGCTACACCTTC. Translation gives CASSETGGTYGYTF.

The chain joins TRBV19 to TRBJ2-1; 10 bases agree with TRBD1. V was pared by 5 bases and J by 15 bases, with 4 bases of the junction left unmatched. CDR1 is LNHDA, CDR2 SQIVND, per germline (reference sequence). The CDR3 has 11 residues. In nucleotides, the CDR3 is TGTGCCAGTAGTGTGGGGACAGGGGTGTTCTTC. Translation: CASSVGTGVFF.

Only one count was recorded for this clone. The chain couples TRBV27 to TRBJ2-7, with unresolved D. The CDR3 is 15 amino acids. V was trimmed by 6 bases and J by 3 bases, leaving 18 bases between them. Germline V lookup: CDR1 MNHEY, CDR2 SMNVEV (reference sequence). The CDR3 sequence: CASRRYEDPNYEQYF. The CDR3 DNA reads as TGTGCCAGCAGACGGTACGAGGACCCCAACTACGAGCAGTACTTC.

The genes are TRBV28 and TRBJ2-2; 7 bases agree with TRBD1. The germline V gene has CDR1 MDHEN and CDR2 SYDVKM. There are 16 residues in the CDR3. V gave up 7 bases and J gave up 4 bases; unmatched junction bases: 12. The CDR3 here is CASTKGQPRPTGELFF. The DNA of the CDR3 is TGTGCCAGCACCAAGGGACAGCCCAGGCCCACCGGGGAGCTGTTTTTT.

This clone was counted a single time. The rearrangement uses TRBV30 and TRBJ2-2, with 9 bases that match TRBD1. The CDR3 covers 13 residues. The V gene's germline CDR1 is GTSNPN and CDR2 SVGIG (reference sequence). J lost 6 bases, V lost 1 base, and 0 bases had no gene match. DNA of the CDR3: TGTGCCTGGAGTGGGGACAGGGCCGGGGAGCTGTTTTTT. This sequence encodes CAWSGDRAGELFF.

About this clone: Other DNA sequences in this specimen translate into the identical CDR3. The CDR3 reads CASSKNTGELFF. CDR3 bases: TGTGCCAGCAGTAAAAACACCGGGGAGCTGTTTTTT. The gene calls are TRBV27 and TRBJ2-2; D is unresolved. The CDR3 has 12 amino acids. V lost 5 bases, J lost 2 bases, and 3 bases lay in between. Germline V lookup: CDR1 MNHEY, CDR2 SMNVEV (reference sequence).

The CDR3 DNA follows: TGTGCCAGCACGAGGGGGGGTTTAGAGACCCAGTACTTC. Encoded protein: CASTRGGLETQYF. The chain couples TRBV19 to TRBJ2-5; D perhaps matches TRBD2 (7 bases). This CDR3 region has 13 residues. Germline CDR1 LNHDA, CDR2 SQIVND (reference sequence). Between the trimmed V and J ends, which lost 9 bases and 4 bases, there was a span of 15 bases.

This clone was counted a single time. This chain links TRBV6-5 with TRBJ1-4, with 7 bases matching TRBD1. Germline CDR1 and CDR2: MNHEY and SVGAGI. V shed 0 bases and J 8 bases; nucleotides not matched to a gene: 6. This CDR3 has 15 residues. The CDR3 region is CASSYSTPTGEKLFF. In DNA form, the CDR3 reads TGTGCCAGCAGTTACTCGACGCCGACAGGGGAAAAACTGTTTTTT.